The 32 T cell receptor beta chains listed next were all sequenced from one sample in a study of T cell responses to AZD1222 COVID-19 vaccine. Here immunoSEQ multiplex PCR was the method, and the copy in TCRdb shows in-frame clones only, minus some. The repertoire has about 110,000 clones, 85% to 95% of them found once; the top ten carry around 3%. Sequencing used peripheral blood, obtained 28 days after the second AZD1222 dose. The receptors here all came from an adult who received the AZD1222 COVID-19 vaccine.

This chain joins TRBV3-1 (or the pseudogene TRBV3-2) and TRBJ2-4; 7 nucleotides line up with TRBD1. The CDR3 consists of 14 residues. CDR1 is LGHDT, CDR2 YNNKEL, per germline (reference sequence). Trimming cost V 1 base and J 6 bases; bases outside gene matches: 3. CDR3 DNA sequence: TGTGCCAGCAGCCAAGTTGCAGGGGGAAACATTCAGTACTTC. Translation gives CASSQVAGGNIQYF.

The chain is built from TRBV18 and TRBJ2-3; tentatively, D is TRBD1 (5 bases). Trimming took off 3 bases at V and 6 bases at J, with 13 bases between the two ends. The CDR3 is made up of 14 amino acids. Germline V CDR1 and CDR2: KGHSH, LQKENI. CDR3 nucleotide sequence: TGTGCCAGCTCACCTATGCAGGGTGGTGATACGCAGTATTTT. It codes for CASSPMQGGDTQYF.

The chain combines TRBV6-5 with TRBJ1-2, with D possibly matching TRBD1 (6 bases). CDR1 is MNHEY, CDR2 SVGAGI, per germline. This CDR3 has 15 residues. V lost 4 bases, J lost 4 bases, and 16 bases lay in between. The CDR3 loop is CASSFERTAPYGYTF. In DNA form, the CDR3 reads TGTGCCAGCAGTTTCGAGAGGACAGCACCCTATGGCTACACCTTC.

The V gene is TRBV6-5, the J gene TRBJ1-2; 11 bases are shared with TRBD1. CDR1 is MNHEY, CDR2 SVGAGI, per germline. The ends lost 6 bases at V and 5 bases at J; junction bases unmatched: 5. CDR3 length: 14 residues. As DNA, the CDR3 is TGTGCCAGCAGCGCCGGACAGGGGGCTTATGGCTACACCTTC. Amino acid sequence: CASSAGQGAYGYTF.

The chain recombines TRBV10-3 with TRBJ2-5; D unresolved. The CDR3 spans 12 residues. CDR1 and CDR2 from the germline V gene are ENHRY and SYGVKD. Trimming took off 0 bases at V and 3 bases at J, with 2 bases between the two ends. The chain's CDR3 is CAISESEETQYF. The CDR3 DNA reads TGTGCCATCAGTGAGTCAGAAGAGACCCAGTACTTC.

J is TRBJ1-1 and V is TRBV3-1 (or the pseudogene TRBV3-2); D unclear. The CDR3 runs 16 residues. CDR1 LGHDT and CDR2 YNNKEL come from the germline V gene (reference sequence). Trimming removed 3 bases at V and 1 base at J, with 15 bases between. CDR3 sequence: CASSHPLRTGNTEAFF. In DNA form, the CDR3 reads TGTGCCAGCAGCCATCCCCTCCGGACGGGGAACACTGAAGCTTTCTTT.

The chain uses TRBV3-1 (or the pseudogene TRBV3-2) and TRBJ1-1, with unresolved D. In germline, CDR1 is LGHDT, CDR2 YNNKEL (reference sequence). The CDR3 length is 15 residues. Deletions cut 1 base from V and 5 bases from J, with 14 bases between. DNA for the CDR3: TGTGCCAGCAGCCAAGGTCTTTTGGGATCGACTGAAGCTTTCTTT. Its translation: CASSQGLLGSTEAFF.

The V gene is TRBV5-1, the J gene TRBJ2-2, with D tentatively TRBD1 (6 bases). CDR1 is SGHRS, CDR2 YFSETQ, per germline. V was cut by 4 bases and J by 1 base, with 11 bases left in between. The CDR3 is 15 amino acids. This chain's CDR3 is CASSPGQMNTGELFF. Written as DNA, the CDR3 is TGCGCCAGCAGCCCAGGACAGATGAACACCGGGGAGCTGTTTTTT.

The CDR3 nucleotides are TGTGCCAGTAGTATCTTTAAGGGGTCGAACACTGAAGCTTTCTTT. Translating it yields CASSIFKGSNTEAFF. The V call is TRBV19, the J call TRBJ1-1; D might be TRBD1 (5 bases). There are 15 residues in the CDR3. Germline V gene sequence: CDR1 LNHDA, CDR2 SQIVND (reference sequence). Trimming removed 3 bases at V and 1 base at J, with 12 bases between.

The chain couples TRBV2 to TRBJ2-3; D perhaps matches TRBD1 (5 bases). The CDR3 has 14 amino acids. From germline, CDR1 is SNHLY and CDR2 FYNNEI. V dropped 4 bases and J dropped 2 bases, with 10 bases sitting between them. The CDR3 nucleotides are TGTGCCAGCAGTGCCCAGGGTTCCACAGATACGCAGTATTTT. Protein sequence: CASSAQGSTDTQYF.

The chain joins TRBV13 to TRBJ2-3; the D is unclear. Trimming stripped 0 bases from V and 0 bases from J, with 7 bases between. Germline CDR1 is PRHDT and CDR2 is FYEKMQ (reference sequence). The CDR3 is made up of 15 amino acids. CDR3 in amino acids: CASSLGITSTDTQYF. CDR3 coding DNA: TGTGCCAGCAGCTTAGGTATCACCAGCACAGATACGCAGTATTTT. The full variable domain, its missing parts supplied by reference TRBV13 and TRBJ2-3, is AAGVIQSPRHLIKEKRETATLKCYPIPRHDTVYWYQQGPGQDPQFLISFYEKMQSDKGSIPDRFSAQQFSDYHSELNMSSLELGDSALYFCASSLGITSTDTQYFGPGTRLTVL.

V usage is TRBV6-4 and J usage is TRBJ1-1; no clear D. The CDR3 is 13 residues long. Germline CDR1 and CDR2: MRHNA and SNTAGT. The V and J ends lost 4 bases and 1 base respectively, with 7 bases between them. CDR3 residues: CASSAGGNTEAFF. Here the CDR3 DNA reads TGTGCCAGCAGTGCTGGAGGGAACACTGAAGCTTTCTTT.

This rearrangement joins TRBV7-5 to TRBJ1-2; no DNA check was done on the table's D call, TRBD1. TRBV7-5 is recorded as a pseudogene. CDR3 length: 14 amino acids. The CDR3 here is CVRSLVGVAGGYTF. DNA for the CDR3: TGTGTCAGAAGCTTAGTAGGGGTAGCCGGTGGCTACACCTTC.

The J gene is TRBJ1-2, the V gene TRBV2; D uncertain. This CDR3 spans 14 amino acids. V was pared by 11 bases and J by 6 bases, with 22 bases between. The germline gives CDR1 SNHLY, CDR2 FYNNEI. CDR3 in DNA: TGTGCCGAAATGCCGGCAGGATCTAAGGATGGCTACACCTTC. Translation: CAEMPAGSKDGYTF.

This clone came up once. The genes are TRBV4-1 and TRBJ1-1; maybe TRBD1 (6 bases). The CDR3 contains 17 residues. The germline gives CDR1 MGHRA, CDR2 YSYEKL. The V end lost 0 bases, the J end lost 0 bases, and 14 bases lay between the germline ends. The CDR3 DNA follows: TGCGCCAGCAGCCAAGATCTTGGGGGCTTGATGAACACTGAAGCTTTCTTT. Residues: CASSQDLGGLMNTEAFF.

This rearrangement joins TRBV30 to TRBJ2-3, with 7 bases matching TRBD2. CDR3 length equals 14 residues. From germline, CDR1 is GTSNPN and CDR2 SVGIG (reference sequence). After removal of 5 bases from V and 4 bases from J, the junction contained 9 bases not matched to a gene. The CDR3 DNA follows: TGTGCCTGGGAGACTAGCTGGGTTGCAGATACGCAGTATTTT. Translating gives CAWETSWVADTQYF.

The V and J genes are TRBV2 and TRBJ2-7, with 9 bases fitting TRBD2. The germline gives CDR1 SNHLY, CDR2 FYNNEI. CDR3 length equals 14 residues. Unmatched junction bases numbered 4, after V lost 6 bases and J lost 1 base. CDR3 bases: TGTGCCAGCAGAGGAGCGGGGGGTTCCTACGAGCAGTACTTC. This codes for CASRGAGGSYEQYF. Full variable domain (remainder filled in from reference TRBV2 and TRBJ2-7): EPEVTQTPSHQVTQMGQEVILRCVPISNHLYFYWYRQILGQKVEFLVSFYNNEISEKSEIFDDQFSVERPDGSNFTLKIRSTKLEDSAMYFCASRGAGGSYEQYFGPGTRLTVT.

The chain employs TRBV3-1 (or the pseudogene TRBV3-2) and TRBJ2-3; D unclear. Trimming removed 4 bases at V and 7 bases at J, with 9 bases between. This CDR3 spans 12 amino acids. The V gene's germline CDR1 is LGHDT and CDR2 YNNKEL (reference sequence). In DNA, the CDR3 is TGTGCCAGCAGCCGCCCGCAGAATACGCAGTATTTT. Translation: CASSRPQNTQYF.

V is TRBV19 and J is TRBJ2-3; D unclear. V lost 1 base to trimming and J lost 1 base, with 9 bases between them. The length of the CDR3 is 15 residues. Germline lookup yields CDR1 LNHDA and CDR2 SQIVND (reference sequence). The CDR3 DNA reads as TGTGCCAGTAGTATAGGCCTGGAAGGCACAGATACGCAGTATTTT. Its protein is CASSIGLEGTDTQYF.

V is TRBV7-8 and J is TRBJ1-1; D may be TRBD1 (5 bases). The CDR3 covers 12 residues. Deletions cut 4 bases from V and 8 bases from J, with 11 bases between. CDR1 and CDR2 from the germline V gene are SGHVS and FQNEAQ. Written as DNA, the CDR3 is TGTGCCAGCAGCTCCCGGGGGGGGGAAGCTTTCTTT. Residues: CASSSRGGEAFF.

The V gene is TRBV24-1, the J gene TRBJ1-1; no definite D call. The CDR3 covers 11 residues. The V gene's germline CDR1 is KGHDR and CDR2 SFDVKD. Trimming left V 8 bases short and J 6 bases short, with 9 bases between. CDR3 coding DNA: TGTGCCACCATCGCCGGTTCTGAAGCTTTCTTT. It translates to CATIAGSEAFF.

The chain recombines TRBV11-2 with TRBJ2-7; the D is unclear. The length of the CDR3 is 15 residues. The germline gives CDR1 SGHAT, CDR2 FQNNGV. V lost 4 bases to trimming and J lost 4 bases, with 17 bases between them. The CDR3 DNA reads TGTGCCAGCAGCTACGGACCCAGTTTGTTATACGAGCAGTACTTC. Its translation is CASSYGPSLLYEQYF.

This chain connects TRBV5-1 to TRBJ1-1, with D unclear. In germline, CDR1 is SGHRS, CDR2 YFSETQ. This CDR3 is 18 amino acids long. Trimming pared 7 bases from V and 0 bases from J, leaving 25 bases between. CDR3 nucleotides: TGCGCCAGCGCACCTAGCCTGACCGCCTCCGGAATGAACACTGAAGCTTTCTTT. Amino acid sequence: CASAPSLTASGMNTEAFF. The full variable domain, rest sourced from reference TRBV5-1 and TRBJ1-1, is KAGVTQTPRYLIKTRGQQVTLSCSPISGHRSVSWYQQTPGQGLQFLFEYFSETQRNKGNFPGRFSGRQFSNSRSEMNVSTLELGDSALYLCASAPSLTASGMNTEAFFGQGTRLTVV.

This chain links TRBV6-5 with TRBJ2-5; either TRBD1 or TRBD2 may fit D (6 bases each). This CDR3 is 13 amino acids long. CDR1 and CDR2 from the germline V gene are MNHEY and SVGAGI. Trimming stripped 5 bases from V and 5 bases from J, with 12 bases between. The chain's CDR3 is CASSKRGVETQYF. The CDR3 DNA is TGTGCCAGCAGTAAAAGGGGGGTCGAGACCCAGTACTTC.

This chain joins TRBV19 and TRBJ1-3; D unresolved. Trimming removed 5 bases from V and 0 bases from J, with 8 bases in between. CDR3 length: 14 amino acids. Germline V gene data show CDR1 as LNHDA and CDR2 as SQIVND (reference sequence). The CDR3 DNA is TGTGCCAGTAGTGCGGGTAACTCTGGAAACACCATATATTTT. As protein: CASSAGNSGNTIYF.

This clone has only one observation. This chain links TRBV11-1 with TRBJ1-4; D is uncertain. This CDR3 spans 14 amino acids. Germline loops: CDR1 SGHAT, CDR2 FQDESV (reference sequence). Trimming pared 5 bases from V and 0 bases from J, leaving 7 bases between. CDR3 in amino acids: CASSPGSTNEKLFF. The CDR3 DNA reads TGTGCCAGCAGCCCAGGATCAACTAATGAAAAACTGTTTTTT.

CDR3 nucleotides: TGTGCCAGCAGCGTAACAACGACGGGGGTGACTGAAGCTTTCTTT. Its protein product is CASSVTTTGVTEAFF. V is TRBV9 and J is TRBJ1-1, with a tentative D call TRBD1 (5 bases). Trimming shortened V by 1 base and J by 5 bases, and 15 bases separated the two germline ends. This CDR3 has 15 amino acids. Germline V gene data show CDR1 as SGDLS and CDR2 as YYNGEE.

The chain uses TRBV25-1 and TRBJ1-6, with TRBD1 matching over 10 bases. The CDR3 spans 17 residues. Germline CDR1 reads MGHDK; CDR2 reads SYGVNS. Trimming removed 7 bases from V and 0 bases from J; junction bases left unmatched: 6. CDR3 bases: TGTGCCAGCATGGGACAGGGGTCGAGCTCCTATAATTCACCCCTCCACTTT. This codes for CASMGQGSSSYNSPLHF.

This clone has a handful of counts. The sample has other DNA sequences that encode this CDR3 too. The CDR3 protein is CASSRDRNYGYTF. The CDR3 DNA sequence: TGTGCCAGCAGCCGGGACAGAAACTATGGCTACACCTTC. J is TRBJ1-2 and V is TRBV6-4; 7 positions match TRBD1. Germline CDR1 MRHNA, CDR2 SNTAGT. V lost 6 bases, J lost 2 bases, and 3 bases stayed unmatched. The CDR3 has 13 amino acids.

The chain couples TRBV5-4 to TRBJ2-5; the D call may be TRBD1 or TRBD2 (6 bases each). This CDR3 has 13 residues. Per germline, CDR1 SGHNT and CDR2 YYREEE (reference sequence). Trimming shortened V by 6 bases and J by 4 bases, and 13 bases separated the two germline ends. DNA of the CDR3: TGTGCCAGCAACGGCAGGGGAGGAGAGACCCAGTACTTC. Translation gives CASNGRGGETQYF.

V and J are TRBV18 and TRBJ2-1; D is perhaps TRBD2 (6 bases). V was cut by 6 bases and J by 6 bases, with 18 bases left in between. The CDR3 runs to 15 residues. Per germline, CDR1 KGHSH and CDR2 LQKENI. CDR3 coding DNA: TGTGCCAGCTCGACCGGTCGGCGGGAAGGCAATGAGCAGTTCTTC. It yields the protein CASSTGRREGNEQFF.

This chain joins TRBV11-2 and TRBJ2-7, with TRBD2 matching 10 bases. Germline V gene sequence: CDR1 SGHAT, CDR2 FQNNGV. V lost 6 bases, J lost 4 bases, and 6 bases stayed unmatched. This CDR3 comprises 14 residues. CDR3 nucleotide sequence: TGTGCCAGCAGTTTAACTAGCGGGATATACGAGCAGTACTTC. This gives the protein CASSLTSGIYEQYF.